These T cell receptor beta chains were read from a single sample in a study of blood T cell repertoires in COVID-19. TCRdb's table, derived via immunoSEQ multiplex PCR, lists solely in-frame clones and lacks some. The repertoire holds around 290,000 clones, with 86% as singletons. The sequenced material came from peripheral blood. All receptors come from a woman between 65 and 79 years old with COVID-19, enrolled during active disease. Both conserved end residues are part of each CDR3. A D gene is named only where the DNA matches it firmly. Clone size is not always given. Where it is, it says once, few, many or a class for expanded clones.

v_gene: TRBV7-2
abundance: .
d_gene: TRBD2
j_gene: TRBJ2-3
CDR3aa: CASSFQLAGATDTQYF
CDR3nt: TGTGCCAGCAGCTTCCAACTAGCGGGGGCCACAGATACGCAGTATTTT

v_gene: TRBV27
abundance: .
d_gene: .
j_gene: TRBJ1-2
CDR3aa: CASSTWGANYGYTF
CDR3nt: TGTGCCAGCTCCACCTGGGGGGCTAACTATGGCTACACCTTC

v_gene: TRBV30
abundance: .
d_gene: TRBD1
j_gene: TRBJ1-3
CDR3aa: CAWSDLILGTVGNTIYF
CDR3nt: TGTGCCTGGAGTGATCTAATTCTTGGGACAGTAGGAAACACCATATATTTT

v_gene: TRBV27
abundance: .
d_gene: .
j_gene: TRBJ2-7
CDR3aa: CASSLRGTPSYEQYF
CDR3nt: TGTGCCAGCAGTTTAAGGGGTACCCCCTCCTACGAGCAGTACTTC

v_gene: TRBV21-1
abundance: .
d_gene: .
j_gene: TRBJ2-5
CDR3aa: CASSRHTEETQYF
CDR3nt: TGTGCCAGCAGCAGGCACACCGAAGAGACCCAGTACTTC

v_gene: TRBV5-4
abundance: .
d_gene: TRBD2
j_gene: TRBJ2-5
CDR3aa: CASSLRPAGEQETQYF
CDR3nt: TGTGCCAGCAGCCTGAGGCCAGCGGGGGAACAAGAGACCCAGTACTTC

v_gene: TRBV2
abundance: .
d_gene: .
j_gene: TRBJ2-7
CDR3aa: CASSYDSYEQYF
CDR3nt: TGTGCCAGCAGTTACGACAGCTACGAGCAGTACTTC

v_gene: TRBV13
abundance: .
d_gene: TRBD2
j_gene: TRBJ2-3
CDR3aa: CASSFRGGPDADTQYF
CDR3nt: TGTGCCAGCAGCTTTCGCGGGGGGCCCGACGCAGATACGCAGTATTTT

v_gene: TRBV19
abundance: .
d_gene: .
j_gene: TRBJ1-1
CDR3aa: CASRDRNTEAFF
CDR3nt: TGTGCCAGTAGAGACAGGAACACTGAAGCTTTCTTT

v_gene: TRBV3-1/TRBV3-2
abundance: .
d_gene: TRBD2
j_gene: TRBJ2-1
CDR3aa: CASSQGLAGVYNEQFF
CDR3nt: TGTGCCAGCAGCCAAGGACTAGCGGGGGTATACAATGAGCAGTTCTTC

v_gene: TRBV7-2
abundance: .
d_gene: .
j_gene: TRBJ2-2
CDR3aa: CASSPWTDGQLFF
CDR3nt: TGTGCCAGCAGCCCCTGGACAGACGGGCAGCTGTTTTTT

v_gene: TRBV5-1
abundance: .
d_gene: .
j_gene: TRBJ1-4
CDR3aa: CASSLRPQAGSEEKLFF
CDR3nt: TGCGCCAGCAGCTTAAGACCGCAGGCGGGTTCCGAAGAAAAACTGTTTTTT

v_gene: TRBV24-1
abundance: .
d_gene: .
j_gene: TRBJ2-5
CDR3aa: CATSDPRVEETQYF
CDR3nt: TGTGCCACCAGTGATCCCAGGGTGGAGGAGACCCAGTACTTC

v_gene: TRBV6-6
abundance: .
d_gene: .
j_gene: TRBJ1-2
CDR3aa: CASSYEERITNYGYTF
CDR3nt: TGTGCCAGCAGTTACGAGGAAAGGATTACTAACTATGGCTACACCTTC

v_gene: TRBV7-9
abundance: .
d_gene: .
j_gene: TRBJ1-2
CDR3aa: CASSLFLRQSNYGYTF
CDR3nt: TGTGCCAGCAGCTTATTCCTTAGACAGTCTAACTATGGCTACACCTTC

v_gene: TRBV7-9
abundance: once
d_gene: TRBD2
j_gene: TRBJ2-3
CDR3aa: CASSLYLAGDRDTQYF
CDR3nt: TGTGCCAGCAGCCTTTATCTAGCGGGGGATAGAGATACGCAGTATTTT

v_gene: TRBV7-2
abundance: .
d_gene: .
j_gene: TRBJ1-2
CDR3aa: CASSLAAAGEGGGTYGYTF
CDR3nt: TGTGCCAGCAGCTTAGCGGCAGCAGGGGAAGGGGGTGGAACCTATGGCTACACCTTC

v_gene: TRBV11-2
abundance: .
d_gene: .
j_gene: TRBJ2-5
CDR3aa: CASSARGYEETQYF
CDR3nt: TGTGCCAGCAGCGCTCGGGGGTATGAAGAGACCCAGTACTTC

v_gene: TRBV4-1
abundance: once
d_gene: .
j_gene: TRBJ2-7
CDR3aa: CASSQGEQGYEQYF
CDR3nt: TGCGCCAGCAGCCAAGGGGAACAGGGCTACGAGCAGTACTTC

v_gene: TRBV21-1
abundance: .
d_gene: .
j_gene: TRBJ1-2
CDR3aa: CASSKESGNYGYTF
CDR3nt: TGTGCCAGCAGCAAAGAATCAGGGAACTATGGCTACACCTTC

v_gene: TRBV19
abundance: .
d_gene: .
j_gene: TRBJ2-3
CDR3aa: CASSPPSGRDTDTQYF
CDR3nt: TGTGCCAGTAGTCCACCCTCCGGCCGGGACACAGATACGCAGTATTTT

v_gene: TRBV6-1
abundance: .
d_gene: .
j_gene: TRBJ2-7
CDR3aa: CASSESPARYEQYF
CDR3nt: TGTGCCAGCAGTGAATCCCCAGCGAGGTACGAGCAGTACTTC

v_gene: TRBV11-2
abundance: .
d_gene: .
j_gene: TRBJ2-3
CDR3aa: CASSLGVSRDTQYF
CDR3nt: TGTGCCAGCAGCTTAGGAGTCTCAAGAGATACGCAGTATTTT

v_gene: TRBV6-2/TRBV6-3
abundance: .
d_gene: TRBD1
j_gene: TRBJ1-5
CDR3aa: CASSSDRDDQPQHF
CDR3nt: TGTGCCAGCAGTTCTGACAGGGACGATCAGCCCCAGCATTTT

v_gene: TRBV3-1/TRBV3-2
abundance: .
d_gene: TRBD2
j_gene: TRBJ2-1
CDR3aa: CASRGLTPSSSYNEQFF
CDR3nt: TGTGCCAGCAGGGGACTAACCCCTTCGAGCTCCTACAATGAGCAGTTCTTC

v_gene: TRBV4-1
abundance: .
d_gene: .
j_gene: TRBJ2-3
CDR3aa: CASSLLAPTDTQYF
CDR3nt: TGCGCCAGCAGCCTACTAGCCCCCACAGATACGCAGTATTTT

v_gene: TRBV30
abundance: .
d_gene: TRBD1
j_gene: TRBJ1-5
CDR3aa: CAWSETGPYQPQHF
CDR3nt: TGTGCCTGGAGTGAGACAGGGCCCTATCAGCCCCAGCATTTT

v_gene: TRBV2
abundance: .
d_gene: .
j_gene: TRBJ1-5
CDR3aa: CASSEQGRGNQPQHF
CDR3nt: TGTGCCAGCAGTGAACAGGGCAGGGGCAATCAGCCCCAGCATTTT

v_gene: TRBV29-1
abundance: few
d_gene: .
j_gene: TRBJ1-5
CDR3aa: CSVGQGGNQPQHF
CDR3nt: TGCAGCGTTGGGCAGGGCGGCAATCAGCCCCAGCATTTT

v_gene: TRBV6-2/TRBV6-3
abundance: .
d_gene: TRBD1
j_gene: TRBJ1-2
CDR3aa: CASSQTTGVYGYTF
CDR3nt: TGTGCCAGCAGTCAAACGACAGGGGTCTATGGCTACACCTTC